The T cell receptor beta chain described here comes from a study of cytomegalovirus exposure and HLA in healthy donors. Study-level findings and limits: Researchers counted around 170 TCR beta chains as cytomegalovirus-associated.

TCRdb keeps only in-frame clones here, not all; method: immunoSEQ multiplex PCR. In the table there are roughly 250,000 clones, around 87% of which are singletons. The V end lost 7 bases, the J end lost 0 bases, and 10 bases lay between the germline ends. The CDR3 totals 14 residues. Germline V gene sequence: CDR1 LNHDA, CDR2 SQIVND (reference sequence). Regarding this clone: Its antigen is still unknown.

This clonotype was sampled from a woman in her twenties or thirties in good health and CMV-seropositive. The sample was PBMCs. The genes are TRBV19 and TRBJ1-5, with D unresolved. The CDR3 spells CASTSGNSNQPQHF. The CDR3 nucleotides read TGTGCCAGTACGTCAGGAAATAGCAATCAGCCCCAGCATTTT.